A single sample is the source of the 28 T cell receptor beta chains below, sequenced in a study of blood T cell repertoires in COVID-19. Here immunoSEQ multiplex PCR was the method, and the copy in TCRdb shows in-frame clones only, minus some. The sample contains 150,000 to 250,000 clones, about 76% of which appear only once. The sample taken for sequencing was peripheral blood. Source of these receptors: a woman in her 40s with COVID-19, enrolled during active disease.

The CDR3 sequence: CASSGGVDLVQAFF. CDR3 coding DNA: TGTGCCAGCAGCGGAGGGGTTGATTTAGTCCAAGCTTTCTTT. The chain links TRBV6-5 to TRBJ1-1, with a weak D call TRBD1 (5 bases). The CDR3 length is 14 residues. Trimming removed 6 bases at V and 9 bases at J, with 20 bases between. Germline V CDR1 and CDR2: MNHEY, SVGAGI.

This chain joins TRBV30 and TRBJ1-4, with no clear D. Germline V gene sequence: CDR1 GTSNPN, CDR2 SVGIG (reference sequence). The CDR3 has 11 residues. Trimming removed 5 bases from V and 11 bases from J, with 12 bases in between. This chain's CDR3 is CAWGIGPKLFF. DNA for the CDR3: TGTGCCTGGGGGATTGGGCCGAAACTGTTTTTT.

This sequence joins TRBV3-1 (or the pseudogene TRBV3-2) and TRBJ2-7; D remains unclear. V lost 1 base, J lost 1 base, and 14 bases lay in between. There are 16 residues in the CDR3. The germline gives CDR1 LGHDT, CDR2 YNNKEL (reference sequence). CDR3 in amino acids: CASSQATLITSYEQYF. The DNA of the CDR3 is TGTGCCAGCAGCCAAGCAACCCTAATAACGTCCTACGAGCAGTACTTC.

The genes are TRBV15 and TRBJ2-5; D not resolved. Trimming pared 3 bases from V and 2 bases from J, leaving 7 bases between. This CDR3 region has 13 residues. Germline CDR1 LNHNV, CDR2 YYDKDF (reference sequence). The CDR3 loop reads CATSRAPQETQYF. The CDR3 coding sequence is TGTGCCACCAGCAGGGCTCCTCAAGAGACCCAGTACTTC.

This chain connects TRBV24-1 to TRBJ2-1, with 13 bases identical to TRBD2. Germline CDR1 KGHDR, CDR2 SFDVKD. Trimming removed 6 bases from V and 6 bases from J; junction bases left unmatched: 4. The CDR3 length is 15 residues. The CDR3 DNA reads as TGTGCCACCAGTTCTCGGACTAGCGGGGGCAATGAGCAGTTCTTC. Its protein is CATSSRTSGGNEQFF.

This clone was observed a few times. V is TRBV4-2 and J is TRBJ1-2, with TRBD1 as a possible D gene (6 bases). Germline CDR1 LGHNA, CDR2 YNFKEQ. This CDR3 has 16 amino acids. Deletions cut 3 bases from V and 3 bases from J, with 17 bases between. The CDR3: CASSQDETGPHYGYTF. The CDR3 nucleotides read TGTGCCAGCAGCCAGGATGAGACAGGCCCACACTATGGCTACACCTTC.

This clone is a singleton in its sample. This chain joins TRBV28 and TRBJ1-6; D may be TRBD1 (6 bases). The V end lost 3 bases, the J end lost 7 bases, and 7 bases lay between the germline ends. CDR1 MDHEN and CDR2 SYDVKM come from the germline V gene. The CDR3 spans 13 residues. The CDR3 DNA reads TGTGCCAGCAGTTTCACAGGGAATTCACCCCTCCACTTT. It is translated as CASSFTGNSPLHF.

The chain carries TRBV27 and TRBJ2-1; 13 bases are a match to TRBD2. V shed 4 bases, J shed 4 bases, and the junction held 7 bases outside the gene matches. Germline V CDR1 and CDR2: MNHEY, SMNVEV (reference sequence). This CDR3 comprises 17 residues. CDR3 protein: CASSSLGLAGDYNEQFF. The CDR3 DNA sequence: TGTGCCAGCAGTTCCCTAGGACTAGCGGGAGATTACAATGAGCAGTTCTTC.

The rearrangement links TRBV19 to TRBJ1-1; D unresolved. Trimming shortened V by 3 bases and J by 0 bases, and 8 bases separated the two germline ends. Germline loops: CDR1 LNHDA, CDR2 SQIVND (reference sequence). The CDR3 runs 14 residues. As DNA, the CDR3 is TGTGCCAGTAGTATTCAGGCCTTGAACACTGAAGCTTTCTTT. Translation gives CASSIQALNTEAFF.

The V call is TRBV5-1, the J call TRBJ1-1; a weak D match, TRBD1 (5 bases). Germline V gene data show CDR1 as SGHRS and CDR2 as YFSETQ. V was shortened by 2 bases and J by 6 bases, with 11 bases between the two germline ends. This CDR3 has 13 amino acids. CDR3 DNA sequence: TGCGCCAGCAGCTTCGGAAGGGGCGCTGAAGCTTTCTTT. It is translated as CASSFGRGAEAFF. The full variable domain, its missing parts supplied by reference TRBV5-1 and TRBJ1-1, is KAGVTQTPRYLIKTRGQQVTLSCSPISGHRSVSWYQQTPGQGLQFLFEYFSETQRNKGNFPGRFSGRQFSNSRSEMNVSTLELGDSALYLCASSFGRGAEAFFGQGTRLTVV.

The chain carries TRBV19 and TRBJ2-2, with a weak D call TRBD1 (5 bases). Germline V gene lookup returns CDR1 LNHDA and CDR2 SQIVND (reference sequence). V was shortened by 9 bases and J by 5 bases, with 16 bases between the two germline ends. This CDR3 is 14 amino acids long. Here the CDR3 reads CASRVRGSTGELFF. The CDR3 nucleotides are TGTGCCAGCCGGGTTAGGGGAAGTACCGGGGAGCTGTTTTTT.

The rearrangement links TRBV18 to TRBJ1-1; D unresolved. The germline gives CDR1 KGHSH, CDR2 LQKENI. The CDR3 consists of 15 residues. Trimming took 3 bases from V and 3 from J, leaving 14 bases between them. The CDR3 protein is CASSPLVLLDTEAFF. In nucleotides, the CDR3 is TGTGCCAGCTCACCCCTAGTCCTCTTGGACACTGAAGCTTTCTTT.

The rearrangement uses TRBV7-8 and TRBJ2-5; 7 bases align to TRBD2. V was clipped by 1 base and J by 3 bases; unmatched bases: 8. CDR3 length: 16 amino acids. The germline V gene encodes CDR1 SGHVS and CDR2 FQNEAQ. This CDR3 is CASSLGGGGREETQYF. DNA of the CDR3: TGTGCCAGCAGCTTAGGGGGAGGCGGGAGAGAAGAGACCCAGTACTTC.

The gene calls are TRBV7-3 and TRBJ2-5; maybe TRBD2 (7 bases). From germline, CDR1 is SGHTA and CDR2 FQGTGA. The CDR3 is 14 residues long. Trimming shortened V by 2 bases and J by 4 bases, and 11 bases separated the two germline ends. CDR3 nucleotide sequence: TGTGCCAGCAGCTTACTGGGGGGGGCAGAGACCCAGTACTTC. Its translation is CASSLLGGAETQYF.

This chain uses TRBV19 with TRBJ1-1; perhaps TRBD1 as D (6 bases). The CDR3 is made up of 15 amino acids. Germline V gene sequence: CDR1 LNHDA, CDR2 SQIVND (reference sequence). The V gene lost 7 bases and the J gene lost 1 base, with 16 bases spanning the gap. The chain's CDR3 is CASIPPGQWNTEAFF. In nucleotides, the CDR3 is TGTGCCAGTATACCCCCCGGACAGTGGAACACTGAAGCTTTCTTT.

This sequence joins TRBV4-2 and TRBJ1-2; 8 bases agree with TRBD1. This CDR3 contains 19 residues. V was pared by 3 bases and J by 6 bases, with 21 bases of the junction left unmatched. Germline V gives CDR1 LGHNA, CDR2 YNFKEQ. CDR3 protein: CASSHSQTSGQGPANGYTF. The DNA of the CDR3 is TGTGCCAGCAGCCATTCCCAGACCTCAGGACAGGGCCCCGCAAATGGCTACACCTTC.

A word on this clone: The sample holds other DNA sequences that translate to the same CDR3. This chain joins TRBV3-1 (or the pseudogene TRBV3-2) and TRBJ1-5; D not resolved. This CDR3 has 12 residues. The germline CDR1 and CDR2 sequences are LGHDT and YNNKEL (reference sequence). Trimming cost V 1 base and J 5 bases, with 3 bases left between them. This chain's CDR3 is CASSQGDQPQHF. The CDR3 DNA reads TGTGCCAGCAGCCAAGGAGATCAGCCCCAGCATTTT.

The V gene is TRBV7-9, the J gene TRBJ1-1; D is undetermined. V shed 3 bases and J shed 7 bases, with 9 bases lying between them. CDR3 length: 12 residues. CDR1 SEHNR and CDR2 FQNEAQ come from the germline V gene (reference sequence). The CDR3 DNA reads TGTGCCAGCAGCTTGGGTTGGAGTGAAGCTTTCTTT. It encodes CASSLGWSEAFF.

The chain couples TRBV9 to TRBJ2-3; 9 bases map to TRBD2. With 2 bases clipped from V and 6 bases from J, the junction kept 4 bases outside the gene matches. Germline V lookup: CDR1 SGDLS, CDR2 YYNGEE. The CDR3 is 14 residues long. CDR3 protein: CASSVSGSGDTQYF. Written as DNA, the CDR3 is TGTGCCAGCAGCGTTAGCGGGAGTGGTGATACGCAGTATTTT.

V and J are TRBV5-1 and TRBJ2-7; D might be TRBD2 (5 bases). Looked up from germline, CDR1 is SGHRS and CDR2 is YFSETQ. The CDR3 runs 16 residues. V shed 4 bases and J shed 5 bases, with 22 bases lying between them. The DNA of the CDR3 is TGCGCCAGCAGCCCCCGGCAGACCGTTGGGAGTCACGAGCAGTACTTC. It yields the protein CASSPRQTVGSHEQYF.

This clone occurred once. This chain connects TRBV10-3 to TRBJ1-2, with D uncertain. Germline CDR1 and CDR2: ENHRY and SYGVKD. The CDR3 totals 14 residues. V was clipped by 6 bases and J by 8 bases, with 19 bases between them. The CDR3 nucleotides are TGTGCCATCAGCGCGGGGAGTACTCACGCGGGCTACACCTTC. Its protein is CAISAGSTHAGYTF.

The V and J genes are TRBV25-1 and TRBJ1-1, with 10 bases fitting TRBD1. The CDR3 sequence is 15 residues long. The junction had 6 bases not matched to a gene; V was cut back by 3 bases and J by 5 bases. Germline V CDR1 and CDR2: MGHDK, SYGVNS. CDR3 in amino acids: CASSETGGVRTEAFF. The CDR3 DNA reads TGTGCCAGCAGTGAGACAGGGGGCGTTAGGACTGAAGCTTTCTTT.

The genes are TRBV20-1 and TRBJ1-2, with D possibly matching TRBD1 (5 bases). CDR1 is DFQATT, CDR2 SNEGSKA, per germline (reference sequence). V shed 3 bases and J shed 8 bases, with 10 bases lying between them. The CDR3 is 11 amino acids. The CDR3 nucleotides read TGCAGTGCTAGTCCGGGGGACGGCTACACCTTC. Amino acids: CSASPGDGYTF.

This rearrangement joins TRBV24-1 to TRBJ2-2; D is possibly TRBD1 (6 bases). Germline V gene sequence: CDR1 KGHDR, CDR2 SFDVKD. V shed 4 bases and J shed 3 bases, with 14 bases lying between them. This CDR3 has 16 residues. CDR3 residues: CATSDPTGSYTGELFF. For the CDR3, the DNA is TGTGCCACCAGTGACCCTACAGGGTCGTACACCGGGGAGCTGTTTTTT.

This rearrangement joins TRBV5-1 to TRBJ2-1, with D possibly matching TRBD2 (6 bases). Germline CDR1 reads SGHRS; CDR2 reads YFSETQ. The V gene lost 1 base and the J gene lost 1 base, with 9 bases spanning the gap. There are 15 residues in the CDR3. The DNA of the CDR3 is TGCGCCAGCAGCTTGAACGGGGGATCCTACAATGAGCAGTTCTTC. This translates into CASSLNGGSYNEQFF. The whole variable domain, filled in from reference TRBV5-1 and TRBJ2-1, reads KAGVTQTPRYLIKTRGQQVTLSCSPISGHRSVSWYQQTPGQGLQFLFEYFSETQRNKGNFPGRFSGRQFSNSRSEMNVSTLELGDSALYLCASSLNGGSYNEQFFGPGTRLTVL.

The table lists this clone with a few counts. The chain carries TRBV7-8 and TRBJ1-6; D gene uncertain. V was clipped by 1 base and J by 0 bases, with 16 bases between them. From germline, CDR1 is SGHVS and CDR2 FQNEAQ. The CDR3 loop spans 19 amino acids. Here the CDR3 reads CASSLVTGISGSYNSPLHF. CDR3 nucleotide sequence: TGTGCCAGCAGCTTAGTAACTGGGATCAGCGGCTCCTATAATTCACCCCTCCACTTT.

This rearrangement joins TRBV14 to TRBJ2-2; 11 bases are a match to TRBD2. CDR1 and CDR2 from the germline V gene are SGHDN and FVKESK. The CDR3 loop spans 17 amino acids. The ends lost 4 bases at V and 2 bases at J; junction bases unmatched: 6. The CDR3 coding sequence is TGTGCCAGCAGCCCCAGACTAGCGGGGACCAACACCGGGGAGCTGTTTTTT. Encoded protein: CASSPRLAGTNTGELFF.

The CDR3 loop is CASSLKDRDTGELFF. The CDR3 DNA reads as TGTGCCAGCAGCCTGAAGGACAGGGACACCGGGGAGCTGTTTTTT. J is TRBJ2-2 and V is TRBV2, with 8 bases identical to TRBD1. The CDR3 sequence is 15 residues long. V lost 6 bases and J lost 3; bases outside the gene matches: 6. The germline V gene encodes CDR1 SNHLY and CDR2 FYNNEI.